These T cell receptor beta chains were read from a single sample in a study of blood T cell repertoires in COVID-19. The table came from immunoSEQ multiplex PCR; TCRdb's copy has only in-frame clones and leaves some out. The table lists over 200,000 clones, over 70% of them singletons. Specimen: peripheral blood. These receptors all come from a middle-aged man with active or convalescent COVID-19. Each CDR3 is given with its conserved first and last residue. D genes are given only for firm matches. Not all rows give a size; the values are once, few, many and, for expanded clones, a class.

abundance: few
v_gene: TRBV3-1/TRBV3-2
d_gene: -
j_gene: TRBJ2-7
CDR3aa: CASSQGGLSSYEQYF
CDR3nt: TGTGCCAGCAGCCAAGGAGGTCTGAGCTCCTACGAGCAGTACTTC

abundance: -
v_gene: TRBV24-1
d_gene: TRBD1
j_gene: TRBJ2-2
CDR3aa: CATSDPQGAAGELFF
CDR3nt: TGTGCCACCAGTGACCCTCAGGGGGCGGCAGGGGAGCTGTTTTTT

abundance: -
v_gene: TRBV5-5
d_gene: -
j_gene: TRBJ1-2
CDR3aa: CASSLTGRDGYTF
CDR3nt: TGTGCCAGCAGCTTGACAGGGCGGGATGGCTACACCTTC

abundance: -
v_gene: TRBV5-1
d_gene: -
j_gene: TRBJ1-2
CDR3aa: CASSHRDDYGYTF
CDR3nt: TGCGCCAGCAGCCACAGGGATGACTATGGCTACACCTTC

abundance: -
v_gene: TRBV7-2
d_gene: TRBD2
j_gene: TRBJ2-2
CDR3aa: CASSILAGGTGELFF
CDR3nt: TGTGCCAGCAGCATACTAGCGGGGGGAACCGGGGAGCTGTTTTTT

abundance: -
v_gene: TRBV14
d_gene: TRBD1
j_gene: TRBJ1-1
CDR3aa: CASSPGQGLEAFF
CDR3nt: TGTGCCAGCAGTCCGGGACAGGGCCTAGAAGCTTTCTTT

abundance: -
v_gene: TRBV6-6
d_gene: -
j_gene: TRBJ1-6
CDR3aa: CASKPGDSPLHF
CDR3nt: TGTGCCAGCAAGCCCGGGGATTCACCCCTCCACTTT

abundance: -
v_gene: TRBV6-5
d_gene: TRBD1
j_gene: TRBJ2-5
CDR3aa: CASSRSTGEETQYF
CDR3nt: TGTGCCAGCAGCCGATCGACAGGGGAAGAGACCCAGTACTTC

abundance: -
v_gene: TRBV13
d_gene: TRBD1
j_gene: TRBJ2-7
CDR3aa: CASSFRDRTYEQYF
CDR3nt: TGTGCCAGCAGCTTCCGGGACAGGACCTACGAGCAGTACTTC

abundance: -
v_gene: TRBV6-5
d_gene: -
j_gene: TRBJ2-1
CDR3aa: CASTAQTKDEQFF
CDR3nt: TGTGCCAGCACCGCACAGACGAAGGATGAGCAGTTCTTC

abundance: -
v_gene: TRBV9
d_gene: -
j_gene: TRBJ1-5
CDR3aa: CASSVAHQGLVGQPQHF
CDR3nt: TGTGCCAGCAGCGTAGCTCATCAGGGGTTAGTTGGACAGCCCCAGCATTTT

abundance: -
v_gene: TRBV11-3
d_gene: -
j_gene: TRBJ1-4
CDR3aa: CASSLNRVGEKLFF
CDR3nt: TGTGCCAGCAGCTTAAACAGAGTTGGTGAAAAACTGTTTTTT

abundance: -
v_gene: TRBV3-1/TRBV3-2
d_gene: TRBD1
j_gene: TRBJ2-1
CDR3aa: CASSQAVRQGAQYNEQFF
CDR3nt: TGTGCCAGCAGCCAAGCGGTGCGGCAGGGGGCACAATACAATGAGCAGTTCTTC

abundance: few
v_gene: TRBV2
d_gene: TRBD1
j_gene: TRBJ2-1
CDR3aa: CASSFTSTGGNEQFF
CDR3nt: TGTGCCAGCAGTTTTACCTCGACAGGGGGAAATGAGCAGTTCTTC

abundance: -
v_gene: TRBV5-1
d_gene: TRBD1
j_gene: TRBJ1-1
CDR3aa: CASSLGIGQAKNTEAFF
CDR3nt: TGCGCCAGCAGCTTGGGAATAGGACAGGCGAAGAACACTGAAGCTTTCTTT

abundance: -
v_gene: TRBV18
d_gene: -
j_gene: TRBJ1-2
CDR3aa: CASSPAGHGYTF
CDR3nt: TGTGCCAGCTCACCGGCAGGGCATGGCTACACCTTC

abundance: -
v_gene: TRBV30
d_gene: TRBD1
j_gene: TRBJ1-2
CDR3aa: CAWSPDSGQGYGYTF
CDR3nt: TGTGCCTGGAGTCCGGATTCGGGACAGGGGTATGGCTACACCTTC

abundance: -
v_gene: TRBV6-1
d_gene: -
j_gene: TRBJ2-5
CDR3aa: CASSENRIIRGETQYF
CDR3nt: TGTGCCAGCAGTGAAAACCGGATAATCAGAGGGGAGACCCAGTACTTC

abundance: -
v_gene: TRBV4-2
d_gene: TRBD1
j_gene: TRBJ2-2
CDR3aa: CASSLGTGNTGELFF
CDR3nt: TGTGCCAGCAGCCTAGGGACAGGGAACACCGGGGAGCTGTTTTTT

abundance: -
v_gene: TRBV7-9
d_gene: -
j_gene: TRBJ2-1
CDR3aa: CASSLGVSDYYNEQFF
CDR3nt: TGTGCCAGCAGCTTAGGTGTTAGCGACTACTACAATGAGCAGTTCTTC

abundance: -
v_gene: TRBV4-1
d_gene: -
j_gene: TRBJ1-2
CDR3aa: CASSSGGVTYGYTF
CDR3nt: TGCGCCAGCAGTAGCGGGGGGGTGACCTATGGCTACACCTTC

abundance: -
v_gene: TRBV7-2
d_gene: -
j_gene: TRBJ1-2
CDR3aa: CASSRRDSEFDYTF
CDR3nt: TGTGCCAGCAGTAGAAGGGACTCGGAGTTTGACTACACCTTC

abundance: -
v_gene: TRBV28
d_gene: -
j_gene: TRBJ1-4
CDR3aa: CASSLGVAASNEKLFF
CDR3nt: TGTGCCAGCAGTTTAGGAGTTGCCGCATCTAATGAAAAACTGTTTTTT

abundance: many
v_gene: TRBV24-1
d_gene: -
j_gene: TRBJ2-7
CDR3aa: CATGKDTSYEQYF
CDR3nt: TGTGCCACCGGAAAGGACACCTCCTACGAGCAGTACTTC

abundance: once
v_gene: TRBV5-1
d_gene: -
j_gene: TRBJ2-2
CDR3aa: CASSLGVRERTGELFF
CDR3nt: TGCGCCAGCAGCTTGGGTGTCCGGGAACGAACCGGGGAGCTGTTTTTT

abundance: -
v_gene: TRBV7-3
d_gene: TRBD1
j_gene: TRBJ1-6
CDR3aa: CASSEGTGGLSPLHF
CDR3nt: TGTGCCAGCAGCGAAGGGACAGGGGGCTTGTCACCCCTCCACTTT

abundance: -
v_gene: TRBV6-2/TRBV6-3
d_gene: -
j_gene: TRBJ2-2
CDR3aa: CASSYGTTYTGELFF
CDR3nt: TGTGCCAGCAGTTACGGGACAACTTACACCGGGGAGCTGTTTTTT

abundance: -
v_gene: TRBV6-2/TRBV6-3
d_gene: -
j_gene: TRBJ1-1
CDR3aa: CASSYPTGGEAFF
CDR3nt: TGTGCCAGCAGTTACCCGACGGGGGGTGAAGCTTTCTTT

abundance: -
v_gene: TRBV2
d_gene: -
j_gene: TRBJ1-5
CDR3aa: CASSDGENQPQHF
CDR3nt: TGTGCCAGCAGTGACGGGGAAAATCAGCCCCAGCATTTT

abundance: -
v_gene: TRBV19
d_gene: TRBD2
j_gene: TRBJ2-1
CDR3aa: CASSMSSGRVENEQFF
CDR3nt: TGTGCCAGTAGTATGAGTAGCGGGAGGGTGGAAAATGAGCAGTTCTTC

abundance: -
v_gene: TRBV6-5
d_gene: -
j_gene: TRBJ1-1
CDR3aa: CASSNDGTEAFF
CDR3nt: TGTGCCAGCAGTAACGACGGGACTGAAGCTTTCTTT

abundance: few
v_gene: TRBV11-3
d_gene: -
j_gene: TRBJ1-1
CDR3aa: CASSFNAGAANTEAFF
CDR3nt: TGTGCCAGCAGCTTTAATGCAGGGGCCGCGAACACTGAAGCTTTCTTT

abundance: -
v_gene: TRBV6-4
d_gene: -
j_gene: TRBJ2-2
CDR3aa: CASSTQGGTGELFF
CDR3nt: TGTGCCAGCAGTACCCAGGGGGGCACCGGGGAGCTGTTTTTT

abundance: -
v_gene: TRBV6-4
d_gene: -
j_gene: TRBJ1-1
CDR3aa: CASSEEGGFGMNTEAFF
CDR3nt: TGTGCCAGCAGTGAAGAGGGAGGGTTTGGGATGAACACTGAAGCTTTCTTT

abundance: -
v_gene: TRBV28
d_gene: -
j_gene: TRBJ1-6
CDR3aa: CASIQGNSPLHF
CDR3nt: TGTGCCAGCATTCAGGGTAATTCACCCCTCCACTTT

abundance: -
v_gene: TRBV21-1
d_gene: -
j_gene: TRBJ1-2
CDR3aa: CASSKARATGYGYTF
CDR3nt: TGTGCCAGCAGCAAAGCGAGAGCAACGGGCTATGGCTACACCTTC

abundance: -
v_gene: TRBV6-2/TRBV6-3
d_gene: TRBD2
j_gene: TRBJ2-3
CDR3aa: CASSSSTSGLMGTQYF
CDR3nt: TGTGCCAGCAGTTCATCGACTAGCGGTCTAATGGGTACGCAGTATTTT

abundance: -
v_gene: TRBV9
d_gene: -
j_gene: TRBJ1-2
CDR3aa: CASSVGGGADGYTF
CDR3nt: TGTGCCAGCAGCGTAGGGGGGGGCGCTGATGGCTACACCTTC

abundance: -
v_gene: TRBV12-5
d_gene: -
j_gene: TRBJ1-1
CDR3aa: CASATVRTGEGTEAFF
CDR3nt: TGTGCTAGTGCCACGGTACGTACAGGTGAAGGAACTGAAGCTTTCTTT

abundance: -
v_gene: TRBV4-3
d_gene: -
j_gene: TRBJ2-1
CDR3aa: CASSQDHVGANEQFF
CDR3nt: TGCGCCAGCAGCCAAGATCACGTGGGGGCCAATGAGCAGTTCTTC

abundance: few
v_gene: TRBV5-1
d_gene: -
j_gene: TRBJ1-6
CDR3aa: CASSLDQGLGSPLHF
CDR3nt: TGCGCCAGCAGCTTGGATCAGGGCCTCGGTTCACCCCTCCACTTT

abundance: -
v_gene: TRBV27
d_gene: TRBD1
j_gene: TRBJ1-2
CDR3aa: CASRPMPGKTGLGSSNYGYTF
CDR3nt: TGTGCCAGCAGGCCGATGCCGGGAAAGACAGGGTTAGGGTCTTCTAACTATGGCTACACCTTC

abundance: -
v_gene: TRBV9
d_gene: -
j_gene: TRBJ2-1
CDR3aa: CASSVAEVAEQFF
CDR3nt: TGTGCCAGCAGCGTAGCTGAAGTGGCTGAGCAGTTCTTC

abundance: -
v_gene: TRBV27
d_gene: -
j_gene: TRBJ1-2
CDR3aa: CASSGMEGRGYGYTF
CDR3nt: TGTGCCAGCAGTGGAATGGAAGGGAGAGGCTATGGCTACACCTTC

abundance: -
v_gene: TRBV9
d_gene: -
j_gene: TRBJ2-4
CDR3aa: CASSPPASKNIQYF
CDR3nt: TGTGCCAGCAGCCCCCCTGCGTCCAAAAACATTCAGTACTTC

abundance: -
v_gene: TRBV19
d_gene: -
j_gene: TRBJ1-3
CDR3aa: CASSPTGQGNTIYF
CDR3nt: TGTGCCAGTAGCCCGACCGGACAGGGAAACACCATATATTTT

abundance: once
v_gene: TRBV6-5
d_gene: -
j_gene: TRBJ1-4
CDR3aa: CASSSVTTNEKLFF
CDR3nt: TGTGCCAGCAGTTCAGTTACGACTAATGAAAAACTGTTTTTT

abundance: -
v_gene: TRBV19
d_gene: TRBD2
j_gene: TRBJ2-1
CDR3aa: CASSKGTSVVGEQFF
CDR3nt: TGTGCCAGTAGTAAAGGGACTAGCGTCGTCGGTGAGCAGTTCTTC

abundance: -
v_gene: TRBV4-1
d_gene: -
j_gene: TRBJ2-1
CDR3aa: CASSQAASGYNEQFF
CDR3nt: TGCGCCAGCAGCCAAGCTGCCAGCGGGTACAATGAGCAGTTCTTC

abundance: -
v_gene: TRBV5-1
d_gene: -
j_gene: TRBJ1-1
CDR3aa: CASSLDGDTEAFF
CDR3nt: TGCGCCAGCAGCTTGGACGGGGACACTGAAGCTTTCTTT

abundance: -
v_gene: TRBV11-2
d_gene: -
j_gene: TRBJ2-1
CDR3aa: CASSFDLFGQDNEQFF
CDR3nt: TGTGCCAGCAGCTTCGACCTGTTTGGGCAGGACAATGAGCAGTTCTTC

abundance: -
v_gene: TRBV27
d_gene: TRBD1
j_gene: TRBJ1-1
CDR3aa: CASSFTGVNTEAFF
CDR3nt: TGTGCCAGCAGTTTCACAGGGGTGAACACTGAAGCTTTCTTT

abundance: -
v_gene: TRBV19
d_gene: TRBD1
j_gene: TRBJ2-1
CDR3aa: CASSIRRQGDDEQFF
CDR3nt: TGTGCCAGTAGTATTAGGAGACAGGGGGACGATGAGCAGTTCTTC

abundance: -
v_gene: TRBV5-1
d_gene: -
j_gene: TRBJ2-7
CDR3aa: CASSLTAGTLSGYEQYF
CDR3nt: TGCGCCAGCAGCTTGACGGCTGGGACATTATCCGGCTACGAGCAGTACTTC